The source of this T cell receptor beta chain is a study of CD8 T cells in Susac syndrome. CDR1 and CDR2 from the germline V gene are DFQATT and SNEGSKA (reference sequence). V shed 1 base and J 4 bases; nucleotides not matched to a gene: 18. This CDR3 is 18 amino acids long. After extraction with the RNeasy kit, roughly 0.45 to 1 ug of the RNA was reverse transcribed using random hexamers. TCRdb reprocessed the immunoSEQ multiplex PCR reads with MiXCR, giving one entry per CDR3 protein. The sample has about 190,000 distinct CDR3 sequences, 90% to 97% seen once. The TCR originated in a human donor with Susac syndrome. Sequenced: CD4+ T cells from PBMCs. The rearrangement links TRBV20-1 to TRBJ1-1; 7 bases fit TRBD1. The CDR3 here is CSARGQGRGRGWGTEAFF. CDR3 coding DNA: TGCAGTGCTAGAGGACAGGGAAGGGGGCGGGGTTGGGGCACTGAAGCTTTCTTT.